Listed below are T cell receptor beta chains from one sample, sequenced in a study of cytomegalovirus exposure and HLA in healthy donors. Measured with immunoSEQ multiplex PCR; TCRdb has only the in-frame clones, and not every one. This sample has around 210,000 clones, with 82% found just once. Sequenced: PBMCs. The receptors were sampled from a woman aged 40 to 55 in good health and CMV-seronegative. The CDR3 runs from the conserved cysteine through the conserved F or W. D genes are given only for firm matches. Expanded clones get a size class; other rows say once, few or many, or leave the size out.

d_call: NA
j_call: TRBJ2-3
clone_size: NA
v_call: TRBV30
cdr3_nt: TGTGCCTGGAGTGCCTTAGCCGTGGATACGCAGTATTTT
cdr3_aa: CAWSALAVDTQYF

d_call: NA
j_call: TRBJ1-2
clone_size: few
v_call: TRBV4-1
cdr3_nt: TGCGCCAGCAGCCAAGCCACAGGGACTAACTATGGCTACACCTTC
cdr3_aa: CASSQATGTNYGYTF

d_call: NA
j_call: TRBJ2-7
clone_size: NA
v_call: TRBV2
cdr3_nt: TGTGCCAGCAACACATTACGGGAGACCCCCTACGAGCAGTACTTC
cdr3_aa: CASNTLRETPYEQYF

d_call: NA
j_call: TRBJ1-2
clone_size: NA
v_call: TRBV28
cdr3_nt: TGTGCCAGCAGTTCAACAAGGGACACGCTTTTC
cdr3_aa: CASSSTRDTLF

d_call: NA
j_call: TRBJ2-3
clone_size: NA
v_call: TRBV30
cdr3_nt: TGTGCCTGGACGCAAATGGGAGGCACAGATACGCAGTATTTT
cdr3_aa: CAWTQMGGTDTQYF

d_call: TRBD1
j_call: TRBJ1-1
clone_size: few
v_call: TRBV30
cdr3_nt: TGTGCCCGGACAGGGGGCGTGGGCACTGAAGCTTTCTTT
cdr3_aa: CARTGGVGTEAFF

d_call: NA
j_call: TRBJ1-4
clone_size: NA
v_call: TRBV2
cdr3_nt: TGTGCCAGCAGACGGTTCACTAATGAAAAACTGTTTTTT
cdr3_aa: CASRRFTNEKLFF

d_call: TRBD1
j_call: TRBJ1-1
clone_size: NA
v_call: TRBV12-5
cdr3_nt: TGTGCTAGTGGTTTGGTATCAGGGGGGTGGAACACTGAAGCTTTCTTT
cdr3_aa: CASGLVSGGWNTEAFF

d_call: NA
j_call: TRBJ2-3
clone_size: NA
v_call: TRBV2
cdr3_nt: TGTGCCAGCAGTGAACAAGGTGCAGCGAATACGCAGTATTTT
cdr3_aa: CASSEQGAANTQYF

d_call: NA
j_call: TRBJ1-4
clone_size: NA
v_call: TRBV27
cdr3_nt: TGTGCCAGCAAACCCCTTGGGCAGGGCGGTTTTAATGAAAAACTGTTTTTT
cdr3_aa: CASKPLGQGGFNEKLFF

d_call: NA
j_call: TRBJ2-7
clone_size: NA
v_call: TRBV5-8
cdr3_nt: TGTGCCAGCACCCGATTAGACTATTACGAGCAGTACTTC
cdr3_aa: CASTRLDYYEQYF

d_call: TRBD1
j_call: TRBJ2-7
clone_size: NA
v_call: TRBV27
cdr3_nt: TGTGCCAGCAGTTCTGGGGACAGGGGGTCAAAGTACTTC
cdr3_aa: CASSSGDRGSKYF

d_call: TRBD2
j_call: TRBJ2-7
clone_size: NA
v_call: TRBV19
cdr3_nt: TGTGCCAGTAGTATATCTCAGACTAGCGGAGCAATCTACGAGCAGTACTTC
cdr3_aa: CASSISQTSGAIYEQYF

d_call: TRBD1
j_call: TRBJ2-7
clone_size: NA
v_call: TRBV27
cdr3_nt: TGTGCCAGCGCGGGACAGGGGTCCGAGCAGTACTTC
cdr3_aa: CASAGQGSEQYF

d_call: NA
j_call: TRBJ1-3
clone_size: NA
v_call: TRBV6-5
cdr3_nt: TGTGCCAGCAGTAAGGGAGGGAAGACTGGAAACACCATATATTTT
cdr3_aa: CASSKGGKTGNTIYF

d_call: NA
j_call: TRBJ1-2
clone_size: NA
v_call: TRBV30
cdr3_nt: TGTGCCTGGAGGGCAGGAGGGGGCTACACCTTC
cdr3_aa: CAWRAGGGYTF

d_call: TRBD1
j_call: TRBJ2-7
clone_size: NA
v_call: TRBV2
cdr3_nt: TGTGCCAGCAGTTTGACAGGGCCCTCGATCGAGCAGTACTTC
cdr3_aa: CASSLTGPSIEQYF

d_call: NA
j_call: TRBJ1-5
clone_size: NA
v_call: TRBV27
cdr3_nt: TGTGCCAGCAGTTTTCTAGAGAATCAGCCCCAGCATTTT
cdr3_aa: CASSFLENQPQHF

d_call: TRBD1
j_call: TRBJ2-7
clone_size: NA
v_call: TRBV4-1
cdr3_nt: TGCGCCAGCAGCCCCGGACAGGGGGGGACCTACGAGCAGTACTTC
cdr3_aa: CASSPGQGGTYEQYF

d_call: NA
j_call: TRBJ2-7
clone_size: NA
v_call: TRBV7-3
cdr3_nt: TGTGCCAGCAGCCCAGGACTGGTCCCGGGCGAGCAGTACTTC
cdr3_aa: CASSPGLVPGEQYF

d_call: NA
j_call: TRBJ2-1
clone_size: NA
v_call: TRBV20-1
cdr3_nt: TGCAGTGCTAGAATCGGGAATGAGCAGTTCTTC
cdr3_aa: CSARIGNEQFF

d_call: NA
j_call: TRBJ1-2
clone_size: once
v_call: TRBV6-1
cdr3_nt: TGTGCCAGCACGGACAGAAAGGTCTCCTATGGCTACACCTTC
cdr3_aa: CASTDRKVSYGYTF

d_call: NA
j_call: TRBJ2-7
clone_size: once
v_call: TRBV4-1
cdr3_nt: TGCGCCAGCAGCCAAATCGGAGGGTTAGGCGAGCAGTACTTC
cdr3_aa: CASSQIGGLGEQYF

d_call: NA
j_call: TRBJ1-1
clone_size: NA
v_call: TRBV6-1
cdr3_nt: TGTGCCAGCAGTATCAACACCTACACTGAAGCTTTCTTT
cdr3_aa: CASSINTYTEAFF

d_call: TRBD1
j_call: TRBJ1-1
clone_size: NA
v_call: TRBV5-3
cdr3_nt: TGTGCCAGAAGCTTGGCCCAGTCGGGACAGGGGGACACTGAAGCTTTCTTT
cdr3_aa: CARSLAQSGQGDTEAFF

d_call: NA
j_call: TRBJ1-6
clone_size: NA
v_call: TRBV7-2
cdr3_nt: TGTGCCAGCAGGAGCGGGAGCTCCTATAATTCACCCCTCCACTTT
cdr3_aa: CASRSGSSYNSPLHF

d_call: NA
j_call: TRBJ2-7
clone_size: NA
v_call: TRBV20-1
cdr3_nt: TGCAGTGCTAGTGCCGAGCAGTACTTC
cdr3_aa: CSASAEQYF

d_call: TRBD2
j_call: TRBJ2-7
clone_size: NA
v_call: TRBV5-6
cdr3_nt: TGTGCCAGCAGTTTCGGACTAGCCACCTACGAGCAGTACTTC
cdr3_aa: CASSFGLATYEQYF

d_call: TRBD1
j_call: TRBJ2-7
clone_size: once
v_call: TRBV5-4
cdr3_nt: TGTGCCAGCAGCTTGGCACAGGGGGTGAACGAGCAGTACTTC
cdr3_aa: CASSLAQGVNEQYF

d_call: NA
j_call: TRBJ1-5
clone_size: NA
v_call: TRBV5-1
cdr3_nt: TGCGCCAGCAGCTTGACGGGGGAGCCCCAGCATTTT
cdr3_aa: CASSLTGEPQHF

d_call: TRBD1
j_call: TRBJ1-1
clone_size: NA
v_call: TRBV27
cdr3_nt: TGTGCCAGCAGTTTAACCGGGACAGGGTCTGAAGCTTTCTTT
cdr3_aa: CASSLTGTGSEAFF

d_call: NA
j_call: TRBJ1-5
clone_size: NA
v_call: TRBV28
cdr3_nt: TGTGCCAGCAGTTTGGAGAGCAATCAGCCCCAGCATTTT
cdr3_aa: CASSLESNQPQHF

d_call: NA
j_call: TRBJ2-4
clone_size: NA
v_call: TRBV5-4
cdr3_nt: TGTGCCAGCGGACAACAGGGAGGGGCAGTAGCCAAAAACATTCAGTACTTC
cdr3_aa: CASGQQGGAVAKNIQYF

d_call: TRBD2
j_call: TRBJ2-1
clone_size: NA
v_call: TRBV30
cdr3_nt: TGTGCCTGGAGTGCTAGCGGTGGGGGGCAGTTCTTC
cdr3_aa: CAWSASGGGQFF

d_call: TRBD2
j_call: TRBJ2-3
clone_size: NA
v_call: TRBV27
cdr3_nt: TGTGCCAGCAGTCCTAGGGGACTAGACCGGTCTTGGACAGATACGCAGTATTTT
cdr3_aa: CASSPRGLDRSWTDTQYF

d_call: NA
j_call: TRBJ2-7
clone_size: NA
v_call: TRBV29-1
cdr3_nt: TGCAGCGCCATTGGAGGACCCGGGACCTACGAGCAGTACTTC
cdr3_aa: CSAIGGPGTYEQYF

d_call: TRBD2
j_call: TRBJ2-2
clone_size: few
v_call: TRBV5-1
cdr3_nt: TGCGCCAGCAGCCTCCTAGCGGGAGTGGAAACCGGGGAGCTGTTTTTT
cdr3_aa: CASSLLAGVETGELFF

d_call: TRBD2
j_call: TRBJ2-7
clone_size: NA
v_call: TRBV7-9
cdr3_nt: TGTTCCAGCAGCTTAGTGGGGGGGTACGAGCAGTACTTC
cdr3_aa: CSSSLVGGYEQYF

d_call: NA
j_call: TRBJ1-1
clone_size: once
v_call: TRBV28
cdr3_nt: TGTGCCAGCAGTTTGGGCCAGCCCATGAACACTGAAGCTTTCTTT
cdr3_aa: CASSLGQPMNTEAFF

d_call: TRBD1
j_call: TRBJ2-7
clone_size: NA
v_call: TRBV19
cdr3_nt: TGTGCCAGTAGTAATTCCGGGACAGGCTTGTACGAGCAGTACTTC
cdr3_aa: CASSNSGTGLYEQYF

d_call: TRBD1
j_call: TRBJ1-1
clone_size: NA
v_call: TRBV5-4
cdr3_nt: TGTGCCAGCAGCGCCCAGGGGGCATGGACTGAAGCTTTCTTT
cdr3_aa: CASSAQGAWTEAFF

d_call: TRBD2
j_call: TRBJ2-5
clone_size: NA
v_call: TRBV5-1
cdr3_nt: TGCGCCAGCAGCTTGTATTCTAGCGGGAGCAAAGAGACCCAGTACTTC
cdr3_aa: CASSLYSSGSKETQYF

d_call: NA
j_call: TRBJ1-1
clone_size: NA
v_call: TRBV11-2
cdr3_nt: TGTGCCAGCGAACAGAACACTGAAGCTTTCTTT
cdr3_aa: CASEQNTEAFF

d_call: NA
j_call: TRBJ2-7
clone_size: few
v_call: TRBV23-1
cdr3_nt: TGCGCCAGCAGTCAGTCCCCCGACAGCGACTACGAGCAGTACTTC
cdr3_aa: CASSQSPDSDYEQYF

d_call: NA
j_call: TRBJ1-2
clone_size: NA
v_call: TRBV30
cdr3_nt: TGTGCCTGGAGTGTTCAGGGTGATGGAGGCTACACCTTC
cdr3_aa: CAWSVQGDGGYTF

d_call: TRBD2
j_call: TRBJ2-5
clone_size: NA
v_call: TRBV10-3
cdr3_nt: TGTGCCATCAGTGAGTCGACGGGAGGCCTCTTACAAGAGACCCAGTACTTC
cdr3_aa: CAISESTGGLLQETQYF